This TCR beta chain originates from a study of shared clonotypes between healthy human individuals. Broader study findings: Clonotype sharing among the donors was expected to vary with sequencing depth.

Repertoires were generated with immunoSEQ multiplex PCR, while TCRdb's copy carries only in-frame clones and drops some. Altogether roughly 2 million clones are present, roughly 96% being singletons, with the ten largest covering 0.1% to 0.15%. As for this clone: Antigen unknown. A much larger clone differs from this one at a single base, so this may be a read error.

Germline CDR1 and CDR2: SGHRS and YFSETQ. The ends were cut back, 0 bases at V and 8 bases at J, with 14 bases in the middle. The CDR3 is 14 residues long. Those who donated, Caucasian adults without exception, all lived in Nashville, Tennessee. The TCR sequence derives from a man aged 18 to 29 in good health. The sequencing input was naive CD4+ T cells sorted from blood. Described subset: CD45RA+ positively selected. This chain links TRBV5-1 with TRBJ1-2; D not resolved. This chain's CDR3 is CASSLGQVERGYTF. CDR3 sequence (DNA): TGCGCCAGCAGCTTGGGACAAGTGGAGCGGGGCTACACCTTC.